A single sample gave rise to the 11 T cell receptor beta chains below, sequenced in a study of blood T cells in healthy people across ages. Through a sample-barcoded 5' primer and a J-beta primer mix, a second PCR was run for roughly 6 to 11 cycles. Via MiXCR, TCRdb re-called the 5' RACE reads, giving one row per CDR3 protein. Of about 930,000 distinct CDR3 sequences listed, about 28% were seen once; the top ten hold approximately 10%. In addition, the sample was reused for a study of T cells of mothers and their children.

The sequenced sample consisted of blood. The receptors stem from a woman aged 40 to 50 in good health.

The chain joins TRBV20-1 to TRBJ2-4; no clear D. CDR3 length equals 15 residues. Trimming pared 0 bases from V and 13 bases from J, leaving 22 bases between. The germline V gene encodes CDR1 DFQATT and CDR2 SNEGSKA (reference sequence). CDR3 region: CSARDASRTYNEQYF. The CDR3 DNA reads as TGCAGTGCTAGAGACGCTTCAAGGACCTACAATGAGCAGTACTTC.

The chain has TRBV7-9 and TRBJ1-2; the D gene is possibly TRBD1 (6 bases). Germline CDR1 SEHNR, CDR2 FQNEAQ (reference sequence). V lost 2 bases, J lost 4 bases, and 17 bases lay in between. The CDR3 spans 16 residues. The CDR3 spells CASSLISTGRGYGYTF. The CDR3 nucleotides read TGTGCCAGCAGCTTAATTTCGACAGGAAGGGGCTATGGCTACACCTTC.

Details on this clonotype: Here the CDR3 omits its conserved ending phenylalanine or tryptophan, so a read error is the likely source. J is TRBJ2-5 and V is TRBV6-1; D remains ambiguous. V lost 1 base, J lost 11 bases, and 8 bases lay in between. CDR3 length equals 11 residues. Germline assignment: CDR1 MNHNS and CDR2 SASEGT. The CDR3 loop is CASSEDLGQYC. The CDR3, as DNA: TGTGCCAGCAGTGAAGATTTGGGGCAGTACTGC.

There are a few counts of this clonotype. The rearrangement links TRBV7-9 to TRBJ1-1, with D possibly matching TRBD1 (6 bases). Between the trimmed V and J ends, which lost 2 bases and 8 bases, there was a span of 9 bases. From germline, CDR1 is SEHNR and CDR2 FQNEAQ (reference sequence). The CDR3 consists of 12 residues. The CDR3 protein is CASSLPDREAFF. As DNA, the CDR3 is TGTGCCAGCAGCTTACCAGACAGGGAAGCTTTCTTT.

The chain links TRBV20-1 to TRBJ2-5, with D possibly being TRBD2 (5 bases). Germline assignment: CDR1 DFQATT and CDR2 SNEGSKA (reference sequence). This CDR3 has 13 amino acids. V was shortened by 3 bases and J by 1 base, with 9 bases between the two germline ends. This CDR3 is CSASRAVQETQYF. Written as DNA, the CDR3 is TGCAGTGCTAGTAGAGCGGTCCAAGAGACCCAGTACTTC.

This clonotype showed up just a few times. The CDR3 protein is CATSTGGRIYGYTF. The DNA of the CDR3 is TGTGCCACCTCAACCGGGGGGAGGATCTATGGCTACACCTTC. V usage is TRBV6-6 and J usage is TRBJ1-2; perhaps TRBD1 as D (5 bases). The CDR3 length is 14 residues. Looked up from germline, CDR1 is MNHNY and CDR2 is SVGAGI (reference sequence). Trimming removed 10 bases at V and 4 bases at J, with 19 bases between.

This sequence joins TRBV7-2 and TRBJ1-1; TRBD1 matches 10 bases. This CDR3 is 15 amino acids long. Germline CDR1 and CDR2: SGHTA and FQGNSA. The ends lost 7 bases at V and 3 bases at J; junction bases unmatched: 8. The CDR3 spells CASTPHGTGDTEAFF. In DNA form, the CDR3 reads TGTGCCAGCACACCCCACGGGACAGGGGACACTGAAGCTTTCTTT.

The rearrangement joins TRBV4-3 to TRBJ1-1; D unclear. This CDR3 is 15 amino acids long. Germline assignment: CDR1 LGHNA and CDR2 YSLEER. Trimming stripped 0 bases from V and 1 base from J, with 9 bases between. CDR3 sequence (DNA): TGCGCCAGCAGCCAAGAAGCGGCAGGGAACACTGAAGCTTTCTTT. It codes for CASSQEAAGNTEAFF.

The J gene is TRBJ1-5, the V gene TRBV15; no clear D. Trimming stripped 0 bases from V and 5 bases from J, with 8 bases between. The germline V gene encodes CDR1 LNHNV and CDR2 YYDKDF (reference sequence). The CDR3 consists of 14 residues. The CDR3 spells CATSRDGQHQPQHF. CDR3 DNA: TGTGCCACCAGCAGAGATGGCCAACATCAGCCCCAGCATTTT.

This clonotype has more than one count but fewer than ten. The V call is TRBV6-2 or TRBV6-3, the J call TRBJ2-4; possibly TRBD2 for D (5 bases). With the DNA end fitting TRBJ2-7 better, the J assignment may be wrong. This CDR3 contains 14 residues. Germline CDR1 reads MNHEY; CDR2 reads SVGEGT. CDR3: CASRRTGRTYEQYF. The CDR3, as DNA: TGTGCCAGCAGGAGGACTGGACGAACCTACGAGCAGTACTTC.

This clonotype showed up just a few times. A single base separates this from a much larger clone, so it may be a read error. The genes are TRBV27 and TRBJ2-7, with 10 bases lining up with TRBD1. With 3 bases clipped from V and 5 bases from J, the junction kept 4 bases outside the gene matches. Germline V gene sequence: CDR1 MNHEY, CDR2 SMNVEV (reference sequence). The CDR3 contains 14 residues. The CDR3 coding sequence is TGTGCCAGCAGTTTGGGACAGGGGTGCCACGAGCAGTACTTC. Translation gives CASSLGQGCHEQYF.